This entry describes one T cell receptor (beta chain). Its matching antigen is unknown. One end of the junction is discordant with germline, which a read error may explain. CDR1 is SEHNR, CDR2 FQNEAQ, per germline (reference sequence). This CDR3 is built from 12 residues. This sample is drawn from a study of cytomegalovirus exposure and HLA in healthy donors. About the study: Early on, a data release was issued that held 80 million to 90 million unique TCRs from HLA-typed donors. Findings and limits, study-wide: Another analysis was done later, and it associated 15,000 to 20,000 TCR beta sequences with HLA alleles at 0.05 false discovery rate. A few CMV-associated chains were confirmed in vitro to be specific for CMV antigens.

Primers included in the PCR were 60 Vbeta and 13 Jbeta primers. Clones were read by immunoSEQ multiplex PCR, and TCRdb kept only the in-frame ones, dropping some. The table shows around 62,000 clones, with roughly 80% occurring only once. The sequenced sample consisted of PBMCs. The receptor was derived from a woman in her 30s in good health and CMV-seronegative. The chain carries TRBV7-9 and TRBJ2-7; 9 bases match TRBD1. DNA of the CDR3: TGTTCCAGCAGCTTAGGGGGACAGGGTGATTACTTC. It yields the protein CSSSLGGQGDYF.